A selection of T cell receptor beta chains follows, all from one sample in a study of post-analysis software for immune sequencing data. Each CDR3 protein gets one entry after TCRdb re-called the PCR reads with MiXCR. The profile shows about 820,000 distinct CDR3 sequences, 53% of them singletons. The sample consisted of blood. These receptors originate from a girl under 18 with multiple sclerosis. The CDR3 runs from the conserved cysteine through the conserved F or W. The order of the fields is clone size, J gene, D gene, V gene, CDR3 protein, CDR3 DNA. D genes are given only for firm matches. Some rows mark clone size as missing; the rest say once, few, many or name a class of expanded clone.

clone_size: NA
j_call: TRBJ1-2
d_call: NA
v_call: TRBV5-1
cdr3_aa: CASSYKRPGDYCYTF
cdr3_nt: TGCGCCAGCAGCTATAAGCGACCAGGGGACTATTGCTACACCTTC

clone_size: NA
j_call: TRBJ2-3
d_call: TRBD2
v_call: TRBV25-1
cdr3_aa: CASSEISGRATDTQYF
cdr3_nt: TGTGCCAGCAGTGAGATTAGCGGGAGGGCGACAGATACGCAGTATTTT

clone_size: NA
j_call: TRBJ2-2
d_call: NA
v_call: TRBV7-3
cdr3_aa: CASSRGITGELFF
cdr3_nt: TGTGCCAGCAGCAGGGGTATCACCGGGGAGCTGTTTTTT

clone_size: NA
j_call: TRBJ2-7
d_call: NA
v_call: TRBV21-1
cdr3_aa: CASSPPGLAGVWYEQYF
cdr3_nt: TGTGCCAGCAGCCCGCCGGGACTAGCGGGAGTGTGGTACGAGCAGTACTTC

clone_size: NA
j_call: TRBJ1-5
d_call: NA
v_call: TRBV6-5
cdr3_aa: CASSYSKGTDQPQHF
cdr3_nt: TGTGCCAGCAGTTACTCAAAGGGAACGGATCAGCCCCAGCATTTT

clone_size: NA
j_call: TRBJ2-3
d_call: TRBD2
v_call: TRBV6-1
cdr3_aa: CASSLGTSLYTQYF
cdr3_nt: TGTGCCAGCAGCCTCGGGACTAGCCTATATACGCAGTATTTT

clone_size: NA
j_call: TRBJ1-1
d_call: TRBD1
v_call: TRBV11-2
cdr3_aa: CASSLEQGIEAFF
cdr3_nt: TGTGCCAGCAGCTTAGAACAGGGGATTGAAGCTTTCTTT

clone_size: few
j_call: TRBJ2-5
d_call: TRBD2
v_call: TRBV20-1
cdr3_aa: CSARRLAQETQYF
cdr3_nt: TGCAGTGCTAGGCGACTAGCCCAAGAGACCCAGTACTTC

clone_size: few
j_call: TRBJ2-7
d_call: NA
v_call: TRBV20-1
cdr3_aa: CSARQLYEQYF
cdr3_nt: TGCAGTGCTAGACAACTCTACGAGCAGTACTTC

clone_size: NA
j_call: TRBJ2-5
d_call: NA
v_call: TRBV5-1
cdr3_aa: CASSLLPGKSGETQYF
cdr3_nt: TGCGCCAGCAGCTTGCTTCCGGGAAAGTCGGGGGAGACCCAGTACTTC

clone_size: few
j_call: TRBJ2-7
d_call: NA
v_call: TRBV12-3/TRBV12-4
cdr3_aa: CASSPQGFIHEQYF
cdr3_nt: TGTGCCAGCAGTCCGCAGGGCTTCATCCACGAGCAGTACTTC

clone_size: NA
j_call: TRBJ2-1
d_call: NA
v_call: TRBV2
cdr3_aa: CASRQLRSNEQFF
cdr3_nt: TGTGCCAGCAGACAACTGAGGAGCAATGAGCAGTTCTTC

clone_size: once
j_call: TRBJ2-3
d_call: NA
v_call: TRBV6-1
cdr3_aa: CASSEIVGGQGSPDTQYF
cdr3_nt: TGTGCCAGCAGTGAAATCGTGGGGGGGCAGGGATCGCCAGATACGCAGTATTTT

clone_size: NA
j_call: TRBJ2-5
d_call: NA
v_call: TRBV10-3
cdr3_aa: CAISGNQETQYF
cdr3_nt: TGTGCCATCAGTGGCAACCAAGAGACCCAGTACTTC

clone_size: NA
j_call: TRBJ2-5
d_call: TRBD2
v_call: TRBV7-9
cdr3_aa: CASSLMGLAQAETQYF
cdr3_nt: TGTGCCAGCAGCCTTATGGGACTAGCGCAGGCAGAGACCCAGTACTTC

clone_size: NA
j_call: TRBJ1-2
d_call: NA
v_call: TRBV29-1
cdr3_aa: CSVGLLRGDYGYTF
cdr3_nt: TGCAGCGTTGGTCTGCTCAGGGGAGACTATGGCTACACCTTC

clone_size: few
j_call: TRBJ2-3
d_call: NA
v_call: TRBV3-1
cdr3_aa: CASSPRGFHSTDTQYF
cdr3_nt: TGTGCCAGCAGCCCCCGTGGGTTCCATAGCACAGATACGCAGTATTTT

clone_size: few
j_call: TRBJ2-1
d_call: TRBD1
v_call: TRBV4-2
cdr3_aa: CASSQWDRDNEQFF
cdr3_nt: TGTGCCAGCAGCCAATGGGACAGGGACAATGAGCAGTTCTTC

clone_size: NA
j_call: TRBJ2-7
d_call: NA
v_call: TRBV7-2
cdr3_aa: CASSSEVRSYEQYF
cdr3_nt: TGTGCCAGCAGCTCCGAGGTCAGATCCTACGAGCAGTACTTC

clone_size: NA
j_call: TRBJ2-7
d_call: NA
v_call: TRBV11-2
cdr3_aa: CASRDRQVLYEQYF
cdr3_nt: TGTGCCAGCAGGGATCGACAGGTCCTCTACGAGCAGTACTTC

clone_size: NA
j_call: TRBJ2-5
d_call: NA
v_call: TRBV7-9
cdr3_aa: CASSLILQETQYF
cdr3_nt: TGTGCCAGCAGCTTAATATTACAAGAGACCCAGTACTTC

clone_size: NA
j_call: TRBJ2-3
d_call: TRBD2
v_call: TRBV5-1
cdr3_aa: CASSSPLAGYLTDTQYF
cdr3_nt: TGCGCCAGCAGCTCCCCACTAGCGGGGTACCTCACAGATACGCAGTATTTT

clone_size: NA
j_call: TRBJ1-2
d_call: TRBD1
v_call: TRBV12-3/TRBV12-4
cdr3_aa: CASSSGTGSGYTF
cdr3_nt: TGTGCCAGCAGTTCCGGGACAGGGAGTGGCTACACCTTC

clone_size: NA
j_call: TRBJ2-1
d_call: NA
v_call: TRBV2
cdr3_aa: CTSSAGINKQFF
cdr3_nt: TGTACCAGCAGCGCCGGGATCAATAAGCAGTTCTTC

clone_size: few
j_call: TRBJ2-1
d_call: NA
v_call: TRBV12-3/TRBV12-4
cdr3_aa: CASSFLRVSSYNEQFF
cdr3_nt: TGTGCCAGCAGTTTCTTACGGGTTAGCTCCTACAATGAGCAGTTCTTC

clone_size: NA
j_call: TRBJ1-1
d_call: NA
v_call: TRBV6-6
cdr3_aa: CASIRGTNTEAFF
cdr3_nt: TGTGCCAGCATCCGCGGGACGAACACTGAAGCTTTCTTT

clone_size: few
j_call: TRBJ2-1
d_call: TRBD2
v_call: TRBV20-1
cdr3_aa: CSAHSGIQINEQFF
cdr3_nt: TGCAGTGCCCATAGCGGGATACAGATCAATGAGCAGTTCTTC

clone_size: NA
j_call: TRBJ1-2
d_call: NA
v_call: TRBV15
cdr3_aa: CATSRGSQGSYGYTF
cdr3_nt: TGTGCCACCAGTAGGGGATCGCAGGGAAGCTATGGCTACACCTTC

clone_size: NA
j_call: TRBJ2-7
d_call: TRBD2
v_call: TRBV7-6
cdr3_aa: CASSSLAGTCYEQYF
cdr3_nt: TGTGCCAGCAGCTCACTAGCGGGGACTTGCTACGAGCAGTACTTC

clone_size: few
j_call: TRBJ2-1
d_call: NA
v_call: TRBV29-1
cdr3_aa: CSTNEQFF
cdr3_nt: TGCAGCACCAATGAGCAGTTCTTC

clone_size: NA
j_call: TRBJ2-7
d_call: TRBD2
v_call: TRBV20-1
cdr3_aa: CSASLRDRILAGGTYEQYF
cdr3_nt: TGCAGTGCTAGCCTGAGGGACAGGATCCTAGCGGGAGGGACCTACGAGCAGTACTTC

clone_size: NA
j_call: TRBJ2-7
d_call: TRBD1
v_call: TRBV20-1
cdr3_aa: CSATPDRAYEQYF
cdr3_nt: TGCAGTGCCACCCCGGACAGGGCCTACGAGCAGTACTTC

clone_size: NA
j_call: TRBJ2-1
d_call: TRBD2
v_call: TRBV7-6
cdr3_aa: CASSLGLAGGSSYNEQFF
cdr3_nt: TGTGCCAGCAGCTTGGGACTAGCGGGGGGCTCCTCCTACAATGAGCAGTTCTTC

clone_size: NA
j_call: TRBJ2-4
d_call: NA
v_call: TRBV20-1
cdr3_aa: CSAREVSGNLAKNIQYF
cdr3_nt: TGCAGTGCTAGAGAAGTGTCGGGGAATTTAGCCAAAAACATTCAGTACTTC

clone_size: NA
j_call: TRBJ2-1
d_call: NA
v_call: TRBV5-1
cdr3_aa: CASSTKVRDYNEQFF
cdr3_nt: TGCGCCAGCAGCACCAAGGTCAGGGACTACAATGAGCAGTTCTTC

clone_size: NA
j_call: TRBJ2-5
d_call: TRBD1
v_call: TRBV10-3
cdr3_aa: CAISKNLRAGGAETQYF
cdr3_nt: TGTGCCATCAGCAAGAACTTGCGGGCAGGGGGCGCGGAGACCCAGTACTTC

clone_size: NA
j_call: TRBJ2-1
d_call: NA
v_call: TRBV18
cdr3_aa: CASSPLPGDTSDEQFF
cdr3_nt: TGTGCCAGCTCACCTCTCCCGGGCGACACTTCGGATGAGCAGTTCTTC

clone_size: NA
j_call: TRBJ2-3
d_call: TRBD2
v_call: TRBV20-1
cdr3_aa: CSARDTASGTDTQNF
cdr3_nt: TGCAGTGCTAGAGATACGGCTAGCGGCACAGATACGCAGAATTTT